Listed below are T cell receptor beta chains from one sample, sequenced in a study of blood T cells in healthy people across ages. TCRdb processed the 5' RACE reads anew with MiXCR; each CDR3 protein has one entry. The sample consists of 650,000 to 700,000 distinct CDR3 sequences, around 52% of them appearing once. Material: blood. The receptors stem from a woman at least 80 years old in good health. CDR3s include the opening cysteine and the closing phenylalanine or tryptophan. A D gene is named only where the DNA matches it firmly. Not all rows give a size; the values are once, few, many and, for expanded clones, a class.

TRBV12-3/TRBV12-4	.	.	TRBJ1-1	TGTGCCAGCAGCCTGATGCGTGGCACTGAAGCTTTCTTT	CASSLMRGTEAFF
TRBV5-1	.	few	TRBJ1-4	TGCGCCAGCAGCGCCGGGACACCGGCAACTAATGAAAAACTGTTTTTT	CASSAGTPATNEKLFF
TRBV29-1	TRBD1	.	TRBJ2-5	TGCAGCGGGGGACAGGGTCTAGAGACCCAGTACTTC	CSGGQGLETQYF
TRBV6-5	.	.	TRBJ2-5	TGTGCCAGCACCAAAACACCGATAGAGCCCCAGTACTTC	CASTKTPIEPQYF
TRBV7-3	TRBD2	many	TRBJ2-1	TGTGCCAGCAGCTTAATCGCCCTAGAGCGGCGGGAGGCCCGAGAGCAGTTCTTC	CASSLIALERREAREQFF
TRBV28	.	many	TRBJ2-4	TGTGCCAGCAGTCCCCCGGGCCAAGGTCTACGTATTCAGTACTTC	CASSPPGQGLRIQYF
TRBV11-1	TRBD2	.	TRBJ2-1	TGTGCCAGCAGATTCTCATCTAGCGGGGTTCCCAATGAGCAGTTCTTC	CASRFSSSGVPNEQFF
TRBV28	TRBD1	many	TRBJ2-7	TGTGCCAGCAGTTCCACAGGGGGCGCGGGTACTCGTCGCGAGCAGTACTTC	CASSSTGGAGTRREQYF
TRBV9	TRBD1	few	TRBJ1-5	TGTGCCAGCAGCTCCGGACAGGGGGCTCAGCCCCAGCATTTT	CASSSGQGAQPQHF
TRBV3-1	TRBD2	many	TRBJ2-3	TGTGCCAGCAGCCATCCCCTTGCAGCGGGGGTGAGAGATACGCAGTATTTT	CASSHPLAAGVRDTQYF
TRBV12-3/TRBV12-4	.	.	TRBJ1-2	TGTGCCAGCAGCCAAACAGGGCTTGCTAACTATGGCTACACCTTC	CASSQTGLANYGYTF
TRBV19	.	.	TRBJ1-4	TGTGCCAGTAGTATCCCCCGTGGGGCTAATGAAAAACTGTTTTTT	CASSIPRGANEKLFF
TRBV4-3	.	.	TRBJ2-3	TGCGCCAGCAGCCAAAATATCGCTCGAGATACGCAGTATTTT	CASSQNIARDTQYF
TRBV11-2	.	.	TRBJ2-5	TGTGCCAGCAGCTCCAGGGTTCGGCAAGAGACCCAGTACTTC	CASSSRVRQETQYF
TRBV7-2	TRBD2	many	TRBJ2-7	TGTGCCAGCAGCTTCAATCTAGCGGCCGGCGGGGAGCAGTACTTC	CASSFNLAAGGEQYF
TRBV28	.	many	TRBJ1-2	TGTGCCAGCAGTTTTATGGCCCCTAGGCAGAAGGATGATGGCTACACCTTC	CASSFMAPRQKDDGYTF
TRBV20-1	TRBD2	many	TRBJ2-3	TGCAGTGCTAGGACTAGCGGTCCGGGAGATACGCAGTATTTT	CSARTSGPGDTQYF
TRBV24-1	TRBD1	.	TRBJ1-2	TGTGCCACCAGTGATCAAGGGACAGCCCTTGACTACACCTTC	CATSDQGTALDYTF
TRBV20-1	.	.	TRBJ1-5	TGCAGTGCTAGAGAAAGGGGGGCTGGGTATAGCAATCAGCCCCGGCATTTT	CSARERGAGYSNQPRHF
TRBV3-1	TRBD1	.	TRBJ2-1	TGTGCCAGCAGCCAAGCAGGGGGTGCCTACAATGAGCAGTTCTTC	CASSQAGGAYNEQFF
TRBV29-1	TRBD2	.	TRBJ2-7	TGCAGCGTTGCAGCTAGCGGGAGCGAGCAGTACTTC	CSVAASGSEQYF
TRBV25-1	TRBD1	.	TRBJ2-5	TGTGCCAGCAGTCTTAGACAGGGGATAAAAGAGCAGTACTTC	CASSLRQGIKEQYF
TRBV5-1	.	few	TRBJ1-5	TGCGCCAGCAGCTTGTTCGGGGCTAGAGATCAGCCCCAGCATTTT	CASSLFGARDQPQHF
TRBV28	.	few	TRBJ1-1	TGTGCCAGCACCGACACTTACACTGAAGCTTTCTTT	CASTDTYTEAFF
TRBV15	TRBD2	many	TRBJ2-1	TGTGCCACCAGCAGAGATTCAGCGGGGGGAAACGAGCAGTTCTTC	CATSRDSAGGNEQFF
TRBV20-1	.	few	TRBJ1-6	TGCAGTGCTGGTACAAATCGGGGCTATAATTCACCCCTCCACTTT	CSAGTNRGYNSPLHF
TRBV20-1	.	few	TRBJ2-4	TGCAGTGCTAGATCCGGCGTACTAGCCAAAAACATTCAGTACTTC	CSARSGVLAKNIQYF
TRBV12-3/TRBV12-4	.	.	TRBJ2-5	TGTGCCAGCAGGGGGCCTTGGGGAATTCAAGAGACCCAGTACTTC	CASRGPWGIQETQYF